This T cell receptor (beta chain) was observed in a study of T cell therapy after organ transplantation. V dropped 2 bases and J dropped 2; count of bases not matched to a gene: 16. Germline CDR1 and CDR2: SGDLS and YYNGEE. The CDR3 totals 20 residues. The time point: 4-8 weeks after completion of therapy. TCRdb's table, derived via immunoSEQ multiplex PCR, lists solely in-frame clones and lacks some. The repertoire includes approximately 20,000 clones, about four fifths of them detected once, and about 10% sits in the top ten. To note about this clone: The antigen remains undetermined.

This rearrangement joins TRBV9 to TRBJ2-1; TRBD2 aligns across 10 bases. This TCR came from a human patient who had received a solid organ transplant and had CMV disease. Among the T cells, some may be from the graft donor. The sequencing here drew on CD8+ T cells from blood, taken after autologous CMV-specific T cell therapy. CDR3 residues: CASSVPSSGGKYQPYNEQFF. The CDR3 coding sequence is TGTGCCAGCAGCGTTCCTTCTAGCGGGGGAAAATACCAACCCTACAATGAGCAGTTCTTC.